This T cell receptor (beta chain) appears in the sequencing data of a study of T cell responses to AZD1222 COVID-19 vaccine. Study details: Investigators merged groups given second doses at roughly 4 or roughly 12 weeks.

This clone has a handful of counts. Antigen unknown. The germline V gene encodes CDR1 SGHRS and CDR2 YFSETQ. CDR3 length equals 15 residues. Germline trimming cut 4 bases from V and 0 bases from J; bases unmatched to any gene: 4. This table comes from immunoSEQ multiplex PCR, and its TCRdb copy is limited to in-frame clones, with some not included. The sample carries over 90,000 clones, 80% to 85% recorded once. Regarding the study as a whole: Most donors were white British, females outnumbered males, and clonal diversity was possibly underestimated. Spike as a whole was targeted by vaccine-associated CD4 TCRs, dominant at 160-218 and 743-854.

The TCR comes from an adult in good health. The sequencing used peripheral blood, collected on day 0 of AZD1222 vaccination. V gene TRBV5-1 combines with J gene TRBJ1-3; 7 bases line up with TRBD1. The CDR3 sequence is CASSGGQISGNTIYF. The CDR3 DNA sequence: TGCGCCAGCAGCGGGGGACAGATCTCTGGAAACACCATATATTTT. Combining the CDR3 with reference TRBV5-1 and TRBJ1-3 gives the whole variable domain KAGVTQTPRYLIKTRGQQVTLSCSPISGHRSVSWYQQTPGQGLQFLFEYFSETQRNKGNFPGRFSGRQFSNSRSEMNVSTLELGDSALYLCASSGGQISGNTIYFGEGSWLTVV.